The rows below give T cell receptor beta chains drawn from one sample of a study of cytomegalovirus exposure and HLA in healthy donors. This table comes from immunoSEQ multiplex PCR, and its TCRdb copy is limited to in-frame clones, with some not included. The profile shows roughly 140,000 clones, 55% to 85% of them singletons. Sequenced material: PBMCs. These receptors all come from a middle-aged man in good health and CMV-seronegative. Each CDR3 is given with its conserved first and last residue. The D gene is left open where the match is weak.

v_gene,len,d_gene,j_gene,CDR3nt,CDR3aa
TRBV10-1,20,TRBD2,TRBJ2-3,TGCGCCAGCAGTGATCTTCGTGGACTAGCGGGGGGGGGTCGTACAGATACGCAGTATTTT,CASSDLRGLAGGGRTDTQYF
TRBV5-1,13,TRBD2,TRBJ2-1,TGCGCCAGCAGCTTGGTGCGGGGGAATGAGCAGTTCTTC,CASSLVRGNEQFF
TRBV5-6,15,TRBD1,TRBJ1-1,TGTGCCAGCAGCTTCCCGGACAGGGCGGGCACTGAAGCTTTCTTT,CASSFPDRAGTEAFF
TRBV7-9,18,TRBD2,TRBJ2-3,TGTGCCAGCAGCTCCACTAGCGGGAGCTTGAGGCGCACAGATACGCAGTATTTT,CASSSTSGSLRRTDTQYF
TRBV10-2,20,TRBD1,TRBJ1-4,TGCGCCAGCAGACAGGCGCCGGGACAGGGTGCGTTGGGGTTTTATGAAAAACTGTTTTTT,CASRQAPGQGALGFYEKLFF
TRBV9,15,TRBD1,TRBJ2-1,TGTGCCAGCAGCTTGGCCGGGGGACAGGATAATGAGCAGTTCTTC,CASSLAGGQDNEQFF
TRBV7-2,15,TRBD1,TRBJ1-1,TGTGCCAGCAGCTTAGCCGGGACAGCGAACACTGAAGCTTTCTTT,CASSLAGTANTEAFF
TRBV28,14,TRBD1,TRBJ2-2,TGTGCCAGCCAGGACAGGGGGCAGTCCGGGGAGCTGTTTTTT,CASQDRGQSGELFF
TRBV19,14,NA,TRBJ1-2,TGTGCCAGTAGTATCGGCTGGCAGGACTATGGCTACACCTTC,CASSIGWQDYGYTF
TRBV23-1,15,TRBD1,TRBJ2-7,TGCGCCAGCAGTCAGGACAGGGGAGGTTCCTACGAGCAGTACTTC,CASSQDRGGSYEQYF
TRBV2,16,TRBD2,TRBJ2-5,TGTGCCAGCAGGAGCACCCCCTTAGCGGGAGAAGAGACCCAGTACTTC,CASRSTPLAGEETQYF
TRBV30,13,NA,TRBJ1-2,TGTGCCTGGAGTGTCAACAGAAACTATGGCTACACCTTC,CAWSVNRNYGYTF
TRBV7-9,14,NA,TRBJ1-3,TGTGCCAGCAGCTTTACAGAACCTGGAAACACCATATATTTT,CASSFTEPGNTIYF
TRBV7-2,14,NA,TRBJ2-7,TGTGCCAGCAGCCCGCCCAGGCCCTCCTACGAGCAGTACTTC,CASSPPRPSYEQYF
TRBV19,16,TRBD1,TRBJ2-3,TGTGCCAGTAGTATTGGGCTGGGACAGGGGAGAAGTACGCAGTATTTT,CASSIGLGQGRSTQYF
TRBV11-2,13,NA,TRBJ2-4,TGTGCCAGCAGTGACGGAGGGGAAAACATTCAGTACTTC,CASSDGGENIQYF